This T cell receptor (beta chain) is drawn from a study of blood T cells in healthy people across ages. About the research overall: There was about one barcoded beta molecule captured by template switching per two T cells.

Together with a sample-barcoded 5' primer, a J-beta primer mix was included in a second PCR lasting roughly 6 to 12 cycles. MiXCR, applied by TCRdb to the 5' RACE reads, yields one record per CDR3 protein. The sample has about 770,000 distinct CDR3 sequences, around 42% seen once. Isolation yielded PBMCs, at least 6 million per sample, in every case. The CDR3 extends over 14 amino acids. V lost 1 base and J lost 5, with 11 bases in between. Germline V gives CDR1 SGHTA, CDR2 FQGNSA. Sequencing was performed on blood. The receptor comes from a man aged 60 to 69 in good health. This rearrangement joins TRBV7-2 to TRBJ2-5; D is unclear. The DNA for the CDR3 is TGTGCCAGCAGCTTAGGGCTCGTTGGGGAGACCCAGTACTTC. Amino acids: CASSLGLVGETQYF.